These 27 T cell receptor beta chains were sequenced from one sample in a study of early T cells in non-severe SARS-CoV-2 infection (dated by TCRdb to the early 2020s). Receptor amplification or capture employed 5' RACE. Sequencer: NextSeq 500. The public reads were run again by TCRdb, first through fastp at Q25 and then through MiXCR, and only productive beta chains were kept. A single entry per CDR3 protein holds the most common genes and DNA from its merged rows. The sample profile shows about 64,000 distinct CDR3 sequences; less than 5% of them were found once. Together, the top ten hold approximately 5.4% of the sample. Material for sequencing was whole blood. The receptors here all came from an adult who was a healthcare worker with PCR-confirmed SARS-CoV-2 infection or an uninfected control (not recorded which).

Ten or more counts support this clonotype. V usage is TRBV30 and J usage is TRBJ2-2; D tentatively reads TRBD1 or TRBD2 (5 bases each). Germline V lookup: CDR1 GTSNPN, CDR2 SVGIG (reference sequence). The V end lost 2 bases, the J end lost 4 bases, and 11 bases lay between the germline ends. The CDR3 is 14 amino acids. The CDR3 is CAWSPLGATGELFF. CDR3 bases: TGTGCCTGGAGTCCCCTCGGGGCCACCGGGGAGCTGTTTTTT.

There are many counts of this clonotype. The CDR3 region is CASSYQGSEKLFF. DNA of the CDR3: TGTGCCAGCAGTTATCAAGGGTCGGAAAAACTGTTTTTT. The rearrangement uses TRBV6-6 and TRBJ1-4; D gene ambiguous. The germline gives CDR1 MNHNY, CDR2 SVGAGI (reference sequence). CDR3 size: 13 residues. V was pared by 3 bases and J by 8 bases, with 10 bases between.

This clonotype was observed at least ten times. The chain links TRBV5-5 to TRBJ2-7, with 8 bases aligning to TRBD1. V lost 3 bases, J lost 2 bases, and 10 bases stayed unmatched. Germline assignment: CDR1 SGHKS and CDR2 YYEKEE (reference sequence). The CDR3 is made up of 16 amino acids. Here the CDR3 DNA reads TGTGCCAGCAGCTACCGCGGACAGGGTCCAACCTACGAGCAGTACTTC. Protein sequence: CASSYRGQGPTYEQYF.

This clonotype has a handful of counts. This chain joins TRBV7-2 and TRBJ2-7; D is uncertain. CDR1 is SGHTA and CDR2 is FQGNSA in the germline V gene. V was shortened by 5 bases and J by 5 bases, with 10 bases between the two germline ends. This CDR3 spans 12 amino acids. The CDR3 bases are TGTGCCAGCAGCGAAGGGCCCAACGAGCAGTACTTC. Amino acids: CASSEGPNEQYF.

This clonotype was seen repeatedly, ten times or more. This chain connects TRBV12-3 or TRBV12-4 to TRBJ2-3, with 7 bases aligning to TRBD1. CDR3 size: 15 residues. V lost 2 bases and J lost 3; bases outside the gene matches: 5. The CDR3 region has the DNA TGTGCCAGCAGTTTACCGGGACAGATGACAGATACGCAGTATTTT. As protein: CASSLPGQMTDTQYF.

This clonotype was counted between two and nine times. The V call is TRBV7-2, the J call TRBJ2-6; 7 positions agree with TRBD1. Germline-derived CDR1 and CDR2 are SGHTA and FQGNSA. The CDR3 length is 17 residues. The ends lost 4 bases at V and 0 bases at J; junction bases unmatched: 6. Here the CDR3 DNA reads TGTGCCAGCAGCTGGGGACAGCTAGCCTCTGGGGCCAACGTCCTGACTTTC. This translates into CASSWGQLASGANVLTF.

This clonotype came up many times. The chain employs TRBV30 and TRBJ2-1, with D hard to call. The V gene lost 3 bases and the J gene lost 10 bases, with 10 bases spanning the gap. Germline values: CDR1 GTSNPN, CDR2 SVGIG (reference sequence). The CDR3 contains 11 residues. The CDR3 loop is CAWRTLEEQFF. In DNA, the CDR3 is TGTGCCTGGAGAACCCTGGAAGAGCAGTTCTTC.

The chain recombines TRBV27 with TRBJ2-1; D perhaps matches TRBD1 (6 bases). Germline V CDR1 and CDR2: MNHEY, SMNVEV (reference sequence). The CDR3 sequence is 14 residues long. V lost 5 bases to trimming and J lost 8 bases, with 16 bases between them. CDR3 in DNA: TGTGCCAGCAGTCCCTATGGCAGGGGCGATGAGCAGTTCTTC. Encoded protein: CASSPYGRGDEQFF.

The sample holds many counts of this clonotype. The chain has TRBV27 and TRBJ2-2; no firm D call. V shed 3 bases and J shed 1 base, with 15 bases lying between them. Germline V gives CDR1 MNHEY, CDR2 SMNVEV (reference sequence). The CDR3 loop spans 17 amino acids. The CDR3 loop reads CASSFRSGPQNTGELFF. CDR3 sequence (DNA): TGTGCCAGCAGTTTCCGCTCCGGGCCACAGAACACCGGGGAGCTGTTTTTT.

In this sample, this clonotype turned up a few times. The CDR3: CASSYSRGQPQHF. The CDR3 DNA follows: TGTGCCAGCAGTTACTCACGGGGGCAGCCCCAGCATTTT. The chain carries TRBV6-2 or TRBV6-3 and TRBJ1-5, with a possible D match to TRBD1 (5 bases). The germline V gene encodes CDR1 MNHEY and CDR2 SVGEGT. The CDR3 runs to 13 residues. Trimming cost V 0 bases and J 7 bases, with 7 bases left between them.

Details on this clonotype: With a much larger clone just one base away, this may be a read error. The CDR3 DNA sequence: TGTGCCAGCAGCTTAGAGGTGGGCGAGCAGTACTTC. Its translation is CASSLEVGEQYF. The chain joins TRBV7-9 to TRBJ2-7; unclear D gene. The V end lost 1 base, the J end lost 6 bases, and 7 bases lay between the germline ends. The CDR3 contains 12 residues. Germline V gene lookup returns CDR1 SEHNR and CDR2 FQNEAQ (reference sequence).

This clonotype was counted ten times or more. The chain combines TRBV3-1 with TRBJ2-7; 12 nucleotides line up with TRBD1. Germline V gene lookup returns CDR1 LGHDT and CDR2 YNNKEL (reference sequence). Germline trimming cut 8 bases from V and 4 bases from J; bases unmatched to any gene: 9. CDR3 length equals 15 residues. The CDR3 sequence is CASATGTGGRYEQYF. In DNA, the CDR3 is TGTGCCAGCGCAACGGGGACAGGGGGCAGGTACGAGCAGTACTTC.

This clonotype was seen ten or more times. The chain employs TRBV6-5 and TRBJ1-4; tentatively, D is TRBD1 (5 bases). Trimming shortened V by 6 bases and J by 0 bases, and 8 bases separated the two germline ends. CDR3 length: 14 residues. Germline CDR1 and CDR2: MNHEY and SVGAGI. This CDR3 reads CASRRTTTNEKLFF. The CDR3 bases are TGTGCCAGCAGGAGGACAACAACTAATGAAAAACTGTTTTTT.

This clonotype was found many times. The chain is built from TRBV20-1 and TRBJ1-5, with TRBD1 as a possible D gene (6 bases). CDR3 size: 17 residues. Deletions cut 0 bases from V and 0 bases from J, with 15 bases between. CDR1 is DFQATT and CDR2 is SNEGSKA in the germline V gene (reference sequence). This chain's CDR3 is CSAREGAGVFSNQPQHF. The CDR3 coding sequence is TGCAGTGCTAGAGAGGGTGCAGGGGTTTTTAGCAATCAGCCCCAGCATTTT.

This clonotype was observed at least ten times. This chain links TRBV6-2 or TRBV6-3 with TRBJ2-7; a possible D gene is TRBD2 (5 bases). Trimming removed 0 bases at V and 2 bases at J, with 8 bases between. CDR3 size: 14 residues. In germline, CDR1 is MNHEY, CDR2 SVGEGT. CDR3 protein: CASSYSGNPYEQYF. For the CDR3, the DNA is TGTGCCAGCAGTTACTCCGGGAACCCCTACGAGCAGTACTTC.

In this sample, this clonotype turned up many times. This chain uses TRBV6-7 with TRBJ2-7, with no clear D. TRBV6-7 is an ORF, and what it does is uncertain. With 2 bases removed from V and 7 bases from J, the gap between germline ends came to 36 bases. The CDR3 contains 21 residues. The CDR3 DNA reads TGTGCCAGCAGTTACCAGGACCCGGTCGACCCGGATGTCCCGACTTCTGCGGAGCAGTACTTC. Protein: CASSYQDPVDPDVPTSAEQYF.

This clonotype occurred many times. The genes are TRBV20-1 and TRBJ2-3; possible D gene TRBD2, 5 bases. V was cut by 3 bases and J by 4 bases, with 14 bases left in between. From germline, CDR1 is DFQATT and CDR2 SNEGSKA (reference sequence). This CDR3 has 14 residues. CDR3 sequence reads: CSARPASWADTQYF. The CDR3, as DNA: TGCAGTGCTAGGCCGGCTAGCTGGGCAGATACGCAGTATTTT.

This clonotype came up many times. This chain links TRBV7-2 with TRBJ2-6; 9 bases agree with TRBD1. With 5 bases clipped from V and 0 bases from J, the junction kept 5 bases outside the gene matches. The CDR3 length is 17 residues. CDR1 and CDR2 from the germline V gene are SGHTA and FQGNSA. DNA for the CDR3: TGTGCCAGCAGCCTACAGGGGGCTGGCTCTGGGGCCAACGTCCTGACTTTC. This sequence encodes CASSLQGAGSGANVLTF.

There are many counts of this clonotype. The V gene is TRBV20-1, the J gene TRBJ2-7; 7 nucleotides line up with TRBD2. Germline CDR1 DFQATT, CDR2 SNEGSKA (reference sequence). V lost 5 bases and J lost 0; bases outside the gene matches: 10. The length of the CDR3 is 15 residues. CDR3 nucleotides: TGCAGTGCTCCTAGAAGCGGGATACCCTCCTACGAGCAGTACTTC. Translated, it gives CSAPRSGIPSYEQYF.

A few counts support this clonotype. This chain uses TRBV7-2 with TRBJ2-6; D not resolved. CDR3 length: 15 residues. CDR1 and CDR2 (germline): SGHTA, FQGNSA. Trimming took 3 bases from V and 0 from J, leaving 6 bases between them. The CDR3 loop reads CASSFWTSGANVLTF. The CDR3 nucleotides are TGTGCCAGCAGCTTTTGGACCTCTGGGGCCAACGTCCTGACTTTC.

This clonotype was seen at least ten times. The chain combines TRBV12-3 or TRBV12-4 with TRBJ2-5; D not certain. Trimming removed 6 bases from V and 2 bases from J, with 4 bases in between. There are 11 residues in the CDR3. CDR3 sequence: CASSRQETQYF. CDR3 sequence (DNA): TGTGCCAGCAGCCGTCAAGAGACCCAGTACTTC.

In its sample, this clonotype was seen many times. This rearrangement joins TRBV6-2 or TRBV6-3 to TRBJ2-5; TRBD2 might be the D (6 bases). Trimming left V 4 bases short and J 5 bases short, with 8 bases between. The CDR3 has 12 residues. CDR1 MNHEY and CDR2 SVGEGT come from the germline V gene. The CDR3 DNA reads TGTGCCAGCAGTTCGGGGGAGGAGACCCAGTACTTC. Translation: CASSSGEETQYF.

This clonotype was recorded a few times. The chain joins TRBV20-1 to TRBJ2-3; possible D gene TRBD2, 5 bases. In germline, CDR1 is DFQATT, CDR2 SNEGSKA (reference sequence). CDR3 length equals 18 residues. V was shortened by 3 bases and J by 3 bases, with 25 bases between the two germline ends. The chain's CDR3 is CSASVRTVLWGATDTQYF. Here the CDR3 DNA reads TGCAGTGCTAGTGTGCGGACGGTTTTATGGGGAGCGACAGATACGCAGTATTTT.

This clonotype was detected many times. The chain is built from TRBV19 and TRBJ1-5; the D is unclear. The germline V gene has CDR1 LNHDA and CDR2 SQIVND (reference sequence). The ends were cut back, 7 bases at V and 8 bases at J, with 21 bases in the middle. The CDR3 is 15 amino acids. This CDR3 reads CASKFRASSKEPQHF. The CDR3 nucleotides are TGTGCCAGTAAGTTTCGAGCCTCATCAAAGGAGCCCCAGCATTTT.

V is TRBV7-2 and J is TRBJ2-3; 13 nucleotides align to TRBD2. Germline CDR1 is SGHTA and CDR2 is FQGNSA. This CDR3 comprises 19 residues. J was trimmed by 0 bases and V by 4 bases; bases with no gene match: 10. In nucleotides, the CDR3 is TGTGCCAGCAGCTCCCCGTATCCGGGACTAGCGGGGAGCACAGATACGCAGTATTTT. It specifies CASSSPYPGLAGSTDTQYF.

This clonotype was seen at least ten times. This chain links TRBV2 with TRBJ2-7; D unclear. The CDR3 totals 15 residues. Germline loops: CDR1 SNHLY, CDR2 FYNNEI. With 1 base removed from V and 6 bases from J, the gap between germline ends came to 16 bases. The CDR3: CASSEGRSHVAEQYF. DNA for the CDR3: TGTGCCAGCAGTGAAGGGCGGTCCCATGTCGCCGAGCAGTACTTC.

There are many counts of this clonotype. This chain uses TRBV7-2 with TRBJ2-3; no firm D call. The CDR3 totals 15 residues. V was cut by 1 base and J by 2 bases, with 10 bases left in between. Per germline, CDR1 SGHTA and CDR2 FQGNSA. CDR3 DNA: TGTGCCAGCAGCTTAGACCCGGGTCCCACAGATACGCAGTATTTT. The encoded protein is CASSLDPGPTDTQYF.